A selection of T cell receptor beta chains follows, all from one sample in a study of T cells after yellow fever vaccination. TCRdb redid the calling of the 5' RACE reads with MiXCR, one entry per CDR3 protein. This sample has approximately 90,000 distinct CDR3 sequences, with approximately 12% found just once. Sequencing used CD8+ T cells not binding an NS4B(214-222) dextramer, sorted from PBMCs, obtained less than 25 days after the first yellow fever vaccination. These receptors all stem from a young man who received the YFV17D yellow fever vaccine. CDR3s include the opening cysteine and the closing phenylalanine or tryptophan. D genes are given only for firm matches. Clone size is shown for a subset of rows, as once, few, many or a class of expanded clone.

d_gene,v_gene,abundance,j_gene,CDR3aa,CDR3nt
TRBD2,TRBV4-2,NA,TRBJ2-7,CASSPGLAGVYEQYF,TGTGCCAGCAGCCCTGGACTAGCGGGGGTGTACGAGCAGTACTTC
NA,TRBV7-9,NA,TRBJ1-1,CASSLDRPANTEAFF,TGTGCCAGCAGTTTGGACAGACCTGCGAACACTGAAGCTTTCTTT
NA,TRBV7-8,NA,TRBJ2-1,CASSLGLGDANEQFF,TGTGCCAGCAGCTTAGGTCTCGGGGATGCGAATGAGCAGTTCTTC
NA,TRBV7-9,few,TRBJ2-6,CAKGSSATTSGANVLTF,TGTGCCAAAGGCTCCAGTGCTACCACCTCTGGGGCCAACGTCCTGACTTTC
TRBD2,TRBV7-9,NA,TRBJ2-3,CASSFTRLAADTQYF,TGTGCCAGCAGCTTCACCAGACTAGCAGCCGATACGCAGTATTTT
TRBD1,TRBV2,few,TRBJ2-1,CASSTGTGRYNEQFF,TGTGCCAGCAGTACCGGGACAGGGCGCTACAATGAGCAGTTCTTC
NA,TRBV5-4,NA,TRBJ2-5,CASSPEYEETQYF,TGTGCCAGCAGCCCGGAGTACGAAGAGACCCAGTACTTC
TRBD2,TRBV27,NA,TRBJ2-2,CASSLIPSGAGGELFF,TGTGCCAGCAGTTTAATTCCTAGCGGGGCGGGCGGGGAGCTGTTTTTT
NA,TRBV12-3/TRBV12-4,many,TRBJ2-7,CASSFGGPSYEQYF,TGTGCCAGCAGTTTTGGGGGGCCCTCCTACGAGCAGTACTTC
NA,TRBV6-2/TRBV6-3,few,TRBJ2-1,CASSYSRDWSSYNEQFF,TGTGCCAGCAGTTACTCCCGGGACTGGAGCTCCTACAATGAGCAGTTCTTC
NA,TRBV20-1,many,TRBJ2-7,CSARLGHAYEQYF,TGCAGTGCTAGGCTGGGCCATGCCTACGAGCAGTACTTC
NA,TRBV6-5,NA,TRBJ2-1,CASSYPEQFF,TGTGCCAGCAGTTACCCTGAGCAGTTCTTC
NA,TRBV5-6,few,TRBJ2-1,CASSFGRGAHEQFF,TGTGCCAGCAGCTTCGGTCGGGGGGCCCATGAGCAGTTCTTC
NA,TRBV28,NA,TRBJ2-5,CASSPTGLHQVETQYF,TGTGCCAGCAGTCCGACCGGACTACATCAAGTGGAGACCCAGTACTTC
TRBD2,TRBV7-2,NA,TRBJ2-1,CASSLREGGISYNEQFF,TGTGCCAGCAGCTTACGGGAGGGGGGGATTTCCTACAATGAGCAGTTCTTC
NA,TRBV7-9,NA,TRBJ2-3,CASSQRGDTQYF,TGTGCCAGCAGCCAACGGGGGGATACGCAGTATTTT
NA,TRBV10-3,few,TRBJ2-7,CAISEWAGNSYEQYF,TGTGCCATCAGTGAGTGGGCGGGGAATTCCTACGAGCAGTACTTC
TRBD2,TRBV27,NA,TRBJ2-3,CASSLWLAGGSTDTQYF,TGTGCCAGCAGTTTATGGCTAGCGGGGGGAAGCACAGATACGCAGTATTTT
NA,TRBV4-2,NA,TRBJ2-5,CASSQDTGLGETQYF,TGTGCCAGCAGCCAAGATACAGGGTTGGGGGAGACCCAGTACTTC
NA,TRBV10-3,few,TRBJ2-7,CAISGSAEETYEQYF,TGTGCCATCAGTGGATCTGCTGAAGAGACCTACGAGCAGTACTTC
NA,TRBV5-5,NA,TRBJ1-2,CASSFYGNDGYTF,TGTGCCAGCAGCTTTTACGGGAACGATGGCTACACCTTC
NA,TRBV19,NA,TRBJ2-3,CATLAADTQYF,TGTGCCACCTTAGCCGCAGATACGCAGTATTTT
NA,TRBV4-3,NA,TRBJ2-7,CASSQGRGRNEQYF,TGCGCCAGCAGCCAAGGCAGGGGGAGGAACGAGCAGTACTTC
NA,TRBV4-1,few,TRBJ1-1,CASSTGTLNTEAFF,TGCGCCAGCAGCACCGGGACACTGAACACTGAAGCTTTCTTT
TRBD2,TRBV6-5,few,TRBJ2-1,CASSYFFRGDDEQFF,TGTGCCAGCAGTTACTTTTTCCGGGGGGACGATGAGCAGTTCTTC
TRBD1,TRBV4-1,NA,TRBJ2-7,CASSRPGQGAYEQYF,TGCGCCAGCAGCCGACCGGGACAGGGGGCCTACGAGCAGTACTTC
NA,TRBV6-1,few,TRBJ1-4,CASEALTNEKLFF,TGTGCCAGCGAGGCCTTAACTAATGAAAAACTGTTTTTT
TRBD1,TRBV7-9,NA,TRBJ2-7,CASSSGQRYEQYF,TGTGCCAGCAGCTCGGGACAGAGATACGAGCAGTACTTC
TRBD2,TRBV20-1,few,TRBJ2-1,CSARDLAGVYNEQFF,TGCAGTGCTAGAGACCTAGCGGGGGTGTACAATGAGCAGTTCTTC
NA,TRBV28,few,TRBJ1-5,CAAEGVGGNQPQHF,TGTGCCGCCGAGGGGGTGGGGGGTAATCAGCCCCAGCATTTT
TRBD1,TRBV24-1,NA,TRBJ2-7,CATSDPDRVAYEQYF,TGTGCCACCAGTGATCCAGACAGGGTAGCCTACGAGCAGTACTTC
TRBD1,TRBV7-9,NA,TRBJ2-7,CASSQEGQGYYEQYF,TGTGCCAGCAGCCAGGAAGGACAGGGTTACTACGAGCAGTACTTC
NA,TRBV13,many,TRBJ1-1,CASSEGRGENTEAFF,TGTGCCAGCAGCGAAGGGAGGGGGGAGAACACTGAAGCTTTCTTT
NA,TRBV5-4,NA,TRBJ2-1,CASRGGVQQFF,TGTGCCAGCAGAGGGGGGGTACAGCAGTTCTTC
TRBD1,TRBV27,few,TRBJ1-5,CASSSGTGGNQPQHF,TGTGCCAGCAGTTCCGGGACAGGGGGCAATCAGCCCCAGCATTTT
TRBD1,TRBV7-2,NA,TRBJ2-7,CASSLTGGYEQYF,TGTGCCAGCAGCTTGACAGGGGGATACGAGCAGTACTTC
TRBD2,TRBV20-1,NA,TRBJ2-2,CSAEGLAVNTGELFF,TGCAGTGCTGAGGGACTAGCGGTAAACACCGGGGAGCTGTTTTTT
TRBD1,TRBV20-1,NA,TRBJ2-1,CSAGTARNEQFF,TGCAGTGCTGGGACAGCGCGGAATGAGCAGTTCTTC